The rows below give T cell receptor beta chains drawn from one sample of a study of T cell changes during pregnancy in multiple sclerosis. Here immunoSEQ multiplex PCR was the method, and the copy in TCRdb shows in-frame clones only, minus some. The data show tens of thousands of clones, under 95% seen once. The material was peripheral blood, obtained in the third trimester of pregnancy. These TCRs come from a female donor with multiple sclerosis, enrolled in a pregnancy study. Both conserved end residues are part of each CDR3. The order of the fields is J gene, D gene, clone size, V gene, CDR3 protein, CDR3 DNA. D genes are given only for firm matches. The size entry is marked missing in some rows and otherwise reads once, few, many or a size class.

TRBJ1-4 - once TRBV9 CASSVDTGWEKLFF TGTGCCAGCAGCGTAGATACAGGGTGGGAAAAACTGTTTTTT
TRBJ1-4 - - TRBV28 CASSPGFLGEKLFF TGTGCCAGCAGCCCAGGGTTTTTAGGCGAAAAACTGTTTTTT
TRBJ1-5 - - TRBV27 CASSFAGSPAGQPQHF TGTGCCAGCAGTTTTGCAGGCAGCCCGGCCGGTCAGCCCCAGCATTTT
TRBJ1-3 - - TRBV29-1 CSVEAGGNTIYF TGCAGCGTCGAGGCCGGTGGAAACACCATATATTTT
TRBJ1-2 TRBD1 - TRBV9 CASSAGWGTGENYGYTF TGTGCCAGCAGCGCGGGCTGGGGGACAGGCGAAAACTATGGCTACACCTTC
TRBJ1-2 TRBD1 - TRBV28 CASSLGDRAIGYTF TGTGCCAGCAGTTTAGGGGACAGGGCGATTGGCTACACCTTC
TRBJ1-6 TRBD1 - TRBV6-1 CASRARTGEGSPLHF TGTGCCAGCAGGGCAAGGACAGGAGAAGGGTCACCCCTCCACTTT
TRBJ2-2 - - TRBV7-3 CARTSLDTGELFF TGTGCCAGGACAAGTCTGGACACCGGGGAGCTGTTTTTT
TRBJ2-3 - - TRBV28 CASSPDSHHTDTQYF TGTGCCAGCAGTCCCGACTCCCACCACACAGATACGCAGTATTTT
TRBJ2-4 - - TRBV13 CASSLQGAKNIQYF TGTGCCAGCAGCTTACAGGGAGCCAAAAACATTCAGTACTTC
TRBJ1-2 TRBD1 once TRBV28 CASIPGTAGDGYTF TGTGCCAGCATTCCCGGGACAGCGGGGGATGGCTACACTTTC
TRBJ2-3 TRBD1 - TRBV5-1 CASSLGQGDTDTQYF TGCGCCAGCAGCCTAGGACAGGGGGACACAGATACGCAGTATTTT
TRBJ2-7 - - TRBV2 CASSEEGFYEQYF TGTGCCAGCAGTGAAGAGGGGTTCTACGAGCAGTACTTC
TRBJ1-1 TRBD1 - TRBV7-9 CASSLQGANTEAFF TGTGCCAGCAGCTTACAGGGGGCGAACACTGAAGCTTTCTTT
TRBJ1-2 - - TRBV6-1 CASSAGINYGYTF TGTGCCAGCAGTGCCGGGATAAACTATGGCTACACCTTC
TRBJ2-5 - - TRBV5-4 CASSNQVSGETQYF TGTGCCAGCAGCAATCAGGTTTCCGGAGAGACCCAGTACTTC
TRBJ1-5 - - TRBV27 CASSINQPQHF TGTGCCAGCAGCATCAATCAGCCCCAGCATTTT
TRBJ1-2 - - TRBV19 CASSRTAPNYGYTF TGTGCCAGTAGCCGGACAGCACCTAACTATGGCTACACCTTC
TRBJ1-5 - - TRBV28 CASRGARTSRQPQHF TGTGCCAGCAGGGGGGCGAGAACGTCGCGTCAGCCCCAGCATTTT
TRBJ2-1 - - TRBV4-1 CASSQGGRGSYNEQFF TGCGCCAGCAGCCAAGGCGGCAGGGGCTCCTACAATGAGCAGTTCTTC
TRBJ2-3 TRBD2 - TRBV4-3 CASSHRLAGVLDTQYF TGCGCCAGCAGCCACCGACTAGCGGGGGTTTTAGATACGCAGTATTTT
TRBJ2-1 TRBD2 once TRBV10-1 CASSDTSGGAEEQFF TGCGCCAGCAGTGACACTAGCGGGGGGGCAGAGGAGCAGTTCTTC
TRBJ2-1 - - TRBV10-2 CASSGKNRPEDEQFF TGCGCCAGCAGCGGGAAGAACAGACCCGAGGATGAGCAGTTCTTC
TRBJ2-2 - - TRBV15 CATSRSATRGTGELFF TGTGCCACCAGCAGATCCGCGACTAGGGGCACCGGGGAGCTGTTTTTT
TRBJ2-7 TRBD2 - TRBV19 CATSGAYEQYF TGTGCCACCAGCGGGGCTTACGAGCAGTACTTC
TRBJ2-2 TRBD2 - TRBV9 CASKSGGSLVNTGELFF TGTGCCAGCAAGAGCGGGGGGTCCCTGGTAAACACCGGGGAGCTGTTTTTT
TRBJ2-1 TRBD1 - TRBV28 CASSPLTGDSNEQFF TGTGCCAGCAGTCCACTGACAGGGGACAGCAATGAGCAGTTCTTC
TRBJ1-4 - - TRBV30 CAWSGQSNEKLFF TGTGCCTGGAGTGGACAATCTAATGAAAAACTGTTTTTT
TRBJ1-2 - - TRBV27 CASSGQGRYGYTF TGTGCCAGCAGTGGACAAGGTCGGTATGGCTACACCTTC
TRBJ2-5 - - TRBV19 CASSIGNREETQYF TGTGCCAGTAGTATCGGGAACAGGGAAGAGACCCAGTACTTC
TRBJ1-5 - - TRBV10-1 CASHRVRTSNQPQHF TGCGCCAGTCACAGGGTCCGTACTAGCAATCAGCCCCAGCATTTT
TRBJ2-7 - - TRBV18 CASSPLRGYEQYF TGTGCCAGCTCCCCTCTTCGGGGCTACGAGCAGTACTTC
TRBJ1-1 - - TRBV6-4 CASRQGPMNTEAFF TGTGCCAGCAGGCAGGGGCCCATGAACACTGAAGCTTTCTTT
TRBJ2-7 - - TRBV5-1 CASSRTTITYEQYF TGCGCCAGCAGCCGGACTACAATAACCTACGAGCAGTACTTC
TRBJ1-5 - - TRBV2 CASSDDSSNQPQHF TGTGCCAGCAGTGACGACAGTAGCAATCAGCCCCAGCATTTT
TRBJ2-1 TRBD2 - TRBV28 CASRVPPGGGYNEQFF TGTGCCAGCAGAGTCCCTCCTGGCGGGGGGTACAATGAGCAGTTCTTC
TRBJ2-7 TRBD2 - TRBV4-1 CASSQDRAGGTTYEQYF TGCGCCAGCAGCCAAGATCGTGCGGGGGGGACAACCTACGAGCAGTACTTC
TRBJ2-7 - - TRBV28 CASSTQTGIPGEQYF TGTGCCAGCAGTACACAAACCGGGATCCCCGGGGAGCAGTACTTC
TRBJ2-3 TRBD1 - TRBV9 CASSVYFGQGFTDTQYF TGTGCCAGCAGCGTATACTTCGGACAGGGGTTCACAGATACGCAGTATTTT
TRBJ2-2 - - TRBV2 CASRAVPNTGELFF TGTGCCAGCAGGGCTGTCCCGAACACCGGGGAGCTGTTTTTT
TRBJ1-2 - few TRBV10-2 CASRPSGTNTQGYTF TGCGCCAGCAGACCTTCCGGGACAAACACACAAGGCTACACCTTC
TRBJ2-1 TRBD2 - TRBV7-3 CASSLLAGSYNEQFF TGTGCCAGCAGCTTGCTAGCGGGGTCCTACAATGAGCAGTTCTTC
TRBJ2-3 - - TRBV7-7 CASSLDVTDTQYF TGTGCTAGCAGCTTAGATGTAACAGATACGCAGTATTTT
TRBJ1-5 - - TRBV7-2 CASSLVGGSNQPQHF TGTGCCAGCAGCTTAGTGGGGGGTAGCAATCAGCCCCAGCATTTT
TRBJ2-1 TRBD1 - TRBV28 CASTVTGDNEQFF TGTGCCAGCACCGTAACAGGGGACAATGAGCAGTTCTTC
TRBJ2-3 - - TRBV2 CASSEGLYITDTQYF TGTGCCAGCAGCGAGGGCCTCTATATCACAGATACGCAGTATTTT
TRBJ2-7 - - TRBV9 CASSPTGFAEQYF TGTGCCAGCAGCCCGACTGGGTTCGCGGAGCAGTACTTC
TRBJ1-1 - - TRBV19 CAVLDTRNTEAFF TGTGCCGTGTTGGACACTCGAAACACTGAAGCTTTCTTT
TRBJ2-1 - few TRBV6-1 CASSEAGEGGEQFF TGTGCCAGCAGTGAAGCGGGGGAGGGGGGTGAGCAGTTCTTC
TRBJ2-3 TRBD1 - TRBV27 CASKPLSPRTGIIADTQYF TGTGCCAGCAAACCCCTGAGCCCCAGGACAGGAATAATTGCAGATACGCAGTATTTT
TRBJ2-5 - - TRBV9 CASSVPAAGETQYF TGTGCCAGCAGCGTACCCGCCGCGGGGGAGACCCAGTACTTC
TRBJ2-7 - - TRBV15 CATSREDTGYEQYF TGTGCCACCAGCAGAGAGGATACAGGCTACGAGCAGTACTTC
TRBJ2-7 - - TRBV18 CASSPRLDSFGYEQYF TGTGCCAGCTCACCACGGTTAGACAGCTTCGGGTACGAGCAGTACTTC
TRBJ2-7 - - TRBV4-2 CASSLGLTYEQYF TGTGCCAGCAGCTTGGGACTCACGTACGAGCAGTACTTC
TRBJ1-2 - - TRBV7-2 CASSLGGADGYTF TGTGCCAGCAGCTTGGGAGGGGCAGATGGCTACACCTTC